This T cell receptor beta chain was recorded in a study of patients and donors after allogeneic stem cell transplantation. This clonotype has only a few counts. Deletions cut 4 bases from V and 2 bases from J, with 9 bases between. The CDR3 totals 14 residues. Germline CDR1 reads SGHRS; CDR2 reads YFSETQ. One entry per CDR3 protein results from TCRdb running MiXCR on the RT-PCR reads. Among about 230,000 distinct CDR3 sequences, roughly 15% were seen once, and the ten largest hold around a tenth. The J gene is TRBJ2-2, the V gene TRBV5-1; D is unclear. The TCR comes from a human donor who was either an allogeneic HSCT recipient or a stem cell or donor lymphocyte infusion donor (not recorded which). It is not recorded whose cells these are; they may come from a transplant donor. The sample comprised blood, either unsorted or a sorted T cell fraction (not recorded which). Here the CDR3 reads CASSMIANTGELFF. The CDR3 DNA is TGCGCCAGCAGCATGATAGCTAACACCGGGGAGCTGTTTTTT.